This T cell receptor beta chain was recorded in a study of neurological immune-mediated disorders. Study outcomes and limitations: TCR clonal expansion peaked in HTLV-1-associated myelopathy patients and was lowest in multiple sclerosis patients.

This clonotype was found many times. No antigen is known for it. The authors produced cDNA by 5'RACE using 10-nucleotide random UMIs. In TCRdb, the 5' RACE reads were re-called with MiXCR into one record per CDR3 protein. In the table there are around 44,000 distinct CDR3 sequences, roughly 15% of which are singletons. The sorted libraries were prepared using around 980,000 CD4+ or CD8+ T cells that had themselves been sorted. The source material was CD4+ T cells from blood. This receptor was taken from a woman in her sixties or seventies with HTLV-1-associated myelopathy (HAM/TSP).

CDR3 coding DNA: TGTGCCATCAGTGATAGTGGGACAGGGCCTAACAATCAGCCCCAGCATTTT. Its translation is CAISDSGTGPNNQPQHF. The chain combines TRBV10-3 with TRBJ1-5, with 9 bases that match TRBD1. CDR1 is ENHRY, CDR2 SYGVKD, per germline. With 3 bases clipped from V and 3 bases from J, the junction kept 9 bases outside the gene matches. The CDR3 length is 17 residues.